This paragraph reports one TCR beta chain. What it binds is not known. The sample comes from a study of cytomegalovirus exposure and HLA in healthy donors. The PCR had 60 Vbeta and 13 Jbeta primers. Profiling relied on immunoSEQ multiplex PCR, and the TCRdb table lists in-frame clones only, not all of them. The repertoire holds approximately 180,000 clones, with approximately 78% as singletons. The CDR3 extends over 15 amino acids. With 5 bases removed from V and 5 bases from J, the gap between germline ends came to 18 bases. Germline CDR1 and CDR2: SGHAT and FQDESV (reference sequence). Study-level results: Analysis performed later found 16,951 TCR beta sequences associated with HLA alleles at 0.05 false discovery rate.

Sequencing used PBMCs. This receptor was obtained from a human donor in good health. The chain is built from TRBV11-1 and TRBJ1-1; TRBD1 is a possible D gene (6 bases). The chain's CDR3 is CASSPTGQLETEAFF. The CDR3 region has the DNA TGTGCCAGCAGCCCAACTGGACAGCTAGAGACTGAAGCTTTCTTT.